This T cell receptor beta chain was retrieved from a study of Ad26.COV2.S vaccination and SARS-CoV-2 variants. For the study at large: Trial arm assignment for the donor was COV1001 Ad26.COV2.S. Ad26.COV2.S given intramuscularly, once or twice 56 days apart.

The ends lost 7 bases at V and 2 bases at J; junction bases unmatched: 5. Germline V lookup: CDR1 SGHRS, CDR2 YFSETQ. The CDR3 sequence is 14 residues long. Sequencing used immunoSEQ multiplex PCR; TCRdb keeps in-frame clones, though not all of them. In the table there are hundreds of thousands of clones, 80% to 90% of which are singletons. Study outcomes and limitations: For non-spike TCRs, breadth in vaccine recipients resembled that in placebo recipients. Compared with placebo recipients, vaccine recipients had higher spike-specific TCR breadth.

For this clone: Its cognate antigen is unknown.

The treatment was: over 15 received Ad26.COV2.S at low or high dose, single or two shots; roughly five received placebo; per-sample allocation not given. Repertoires come from day 63 after the first vaccine or placebo injection. This receptor was identified in a person between 18 and 65 years old who received the Ad26.COV2.S COVID-19 vaccine or a placebo. The chain recombines TRBV5-1 with TRBJ2-3, with 9 bases aligning to TRBD2. Sequencing used peripheral blood, obtained in a trial of Ad26.COV2.S vaccine versus placebo. The CDR3 bases are TGCGCCAGCTCAGCGGGGGGACTCACAGATACGCAGTATTTT. The encoded protein is CASSAGGLTDTQYF.